The subject of this entry is one TCR beta chain. As yet, its antigen is unknown. The sort gate was single viable CD3+CD4+CD8-CD45RO+ cells for memory CD4+ T cells. This entry comes from a study of memory CD4+ T cells and cytomegalovirus serostatus. Some clones are missing from TCRdb's copy, which holds only in-frame ones; the method was immunoSEQ multiplex PCR. The sample contains about 53,000 clones, roughly 77% of which appear only once. Trimming removed 3 bases from V and 3 bases from J, with 9 bases in between. This CDR3 is built from 14 residues. The germline V gene encodes CDR1 KGHSH and CDR2 LQKENI. Findings and caveats of the study: Each of 67 CMV-associated TCRbeta sequences occurred in one to five individuals. Median bootstrapped AUC for CMV status was just over 0.94 originally, about 0.9 US-trained.

This chain uses TRBV18 with TRBJ1-5; D not certain. Sequencing used memory CD4+ T cells from blood. The clonotype was recovered from an adult in good health and CMV-seronegative. CDR3 in DNA: TGTGCCAGCTCACCGTCAGGTAACAATCAGCCCCAGCATTTT. It translates to CASSPSGNNQPQHF.